These 21 T cell receptor beta chains share one sample of origin, sequenced in a study of cytomegalovirus exposure and HLA in healthy donors. The PCR ran on 60 Vbeta and 13 Jbeta primers. Generated by immunoSEQ multiplex PCR, the TCRdb table keeps only in-frame clones and is missing some. This sample has about 240,000 clones, with approximately 80% found just once. The sample consisted of PBMCs. These receptors originate from a woman aged 55-75 years in good health and CMV-seropositive.

This chain joins TRBV28 and TRBJ1-4; D possibly corresponds to TRBD1 (6 bases). CDR1 is MDHEN and CDR2 is SYDVKM in the germline V gene. There are 17 residues in the CDR3. Trimming removed 2 bases from V and 2 bases from J, with 15 bases in between. The CDR3 reads CASSLRAGRGTNEKLFF. The CDR3 DNA reads as TGTGCCAGCAGTTTACGGGCAGGGAGGGGGACTAATGAAAAACTGTTTTTT.

CDR3 loop: CASSVSFEQYF. The CDR3 DNA is TGTGCCAGCAGCGTAAGCTTTGAGCAGTACTTC. The gene calls are TRBV9 and TRBJ2-7, with D unclear. Germline V gives CDR1 SGDLS, CDR2 YYNGEE. The V and J ends lost 1 base and 7 bases respectively, with 6 bases between them. The CDR3 runs 11 residues.

J is TRBJ1-5 and V is TRBV19; D perhaps matches TRBD1 (6 bases). Trimming left V 0 bases short and J 2 bases short, with 8 bases between. The CDR3 runs 15 residues. The germline V gene has CDR1 LNHDA and CDR2 SQIVND (reference sequence). In DNA, the CDR3 is TGTGCCAGTAGTATAGAGAACAGGGGCAATCAGCCCCAGCATTTT. Its protein product is CASSIENRGNQPQHF.

The rearrangement joins TRBV9 to TRBJ2-2, with 9 bases fitting TRBD1. Losses at the gene ends were 4 bases for V and 10 bases for J; bases not matched to a gene: 5. CDR3 length equals 13 residues. Germline V gives CDR1 SGDLS, CDR2 YYNGEE. CDR3 DNA sequence: TGTGCCAGCAGCCCCGACAGGGGGTTGGAGCTGTTTTTT. Protein: CASSPDRGLELFF.

The CDR3 nucleotides read TGTGCCAGTAGTATAACAGGGGTTGGGTACACTGAAGCTTTCTTT. Its protein product is CASSITGVGYTEAFF. The V gene is TRBV19, the J gene TRBJ1-1, with 7 bases lining up with TRBD1. The V and J ends lost 2 bases and 3 bases, in that order; junction bases with no gene match: 6. The germline V gene has CDR1 LNHDA and CDR2 SQIVND (reference sequence). CDR3 size: 15 residues.

The rearrangement links TRBV25-1 to TRBJ2-5, with 10 positions matching TRBD2. The V gene end was trimmed by 7 bases and the J gene end by 2 bases; junction bases not matched to a gene: 10. CDR3 size: 16 residues. The germline V gene has CDR1 MGHDK and CDR2 SYGVNS. The CDR3 nucleotides are TGTGCCAGCAACCTAGCGGGAGCGGGGGAACAAGAGACCCAGTACTTC. It codes for CASNLAGAGEQETQYF.

This clone was counted once. The genes are TRBV5-1 and TRBJ1-5, with 8 bases identical to TRBD1. J gave up 6 bases and V 4 bases, and 6 bases lay outside the gene matches. The germline gives CDR1 SGHRS, CDR2 YFSETQ. The CDR3 has 14 amino acids. Written as DNA, the CDR3 is TGCGCCAGCAGCCCCCAGGGGGCGGGTCAGCCCCAGCATTTT. Translation gives CASSPQGAGQPQHF.

The genes are TRBV27 and TRBJ2-7; TRBD1 agrees at 10 bases. CDR3 length equals 14 residues. From germline, CDR1 is MNHEY and CDR2 SMNVEV (reference sequence). V was pared by 5 bases and J by 6 bases, with 7 bases of the junction left unmatched. CDR3 residues: CASSATGGWPEQYF. The DNA for the CDR3 is TGTGCCAGCAGTGCGACAGGGGGCTGGCCCGAGCAGTACTTC.

This clone appeared a single time. The chain links TRBV6-5 to TRBJ2-5; 7 nucleotides agree with TRBD2. The J call is in doubt because the DNA end fits TRBJ2-7 better. CDR3 length: 14 residues. Germline-derived CDR1 and CDR2 are MNHEY and SVGAGI. This chain's CDR3 is CASRPPRGRDEQYF. CDR3 DNA sequence: TGTGCCAGCAGGCCACCTCGGGGGAGGGACGAGCAGTACTTC.

This rearrangement joins TRBV7-3 to TRBJ2-5; 7 bases fit TRBD1. In germline, CDR1 is SGHTA, CDR2 FQGTGA. V lost 4 bases, J lost 5 bases, and 7 bases stayed unmatched. This CDR3 region has 14 residues. The CDR3 region is CASSSGQPGETQYF. The CDR3, as DNA: TGTGCCAGCAGCTCGGGACAGCCGGGGGAGACCCAGTACTTC.

This clone was found a few times. The J gene is TRBJ2-7, the V gene TRBV28, with 8 bases fitting TRBD2. V lost 6 bases and J lost 4; bases outside the gene matches: 8. CDR3 length equals 14 residues. Germline assignment: CDR1 MDHEN and CDR2 SYDVKM. The CDR3: CASRPGGPFYEQYF. The DNA of the CDR3 is TGTGCCAGCAGACCGGGAGGGCCGTTTTACGAGCAGTACTTC.

CDR3 protein: CASSEGRGNYGYTF. The CDR3 coding sequence is TGTGCCAGCAGTGAAGGTCGGGGAAACTATGGCTACACCTTC. The chain uses TRBV2 and TRBJ1-2; D uncertain. Per germline, CDR1 SNHLY and CDR2 FYNNEI. This CDR3 spans 14 amino acids. The V gene lost 1 base and the J gene lost 2 bases, with 8 bases spanning the gap.

V gene TRBV7-6 combines with J gene TRBJ2-1, with TRBD2 matching 7 bases. This CDR3 is 15 amino acids long. J gave up 2 bases and V 5 bases, and 6 bases lay outside the gene matches. Germline V gene sequence: CDR1 SGHVS, CDR2 FNYEAQ. The CDR3 is CASSPGLTTYNEQFF. The DNA for the CDR3 is TGTGCCAGCAGCCCGGGACTAACCACCTACAATGAGCAGTTCTTC.

The rearrangement joins TRBV11-2 to TRBJ2-1, with 7 bases fitting TRBD2. From germline, CDR1 is SGHAT and CDR2 FQNNGV. Trimming took 2 bases from V and 12 from J; bases not matched to a gene: 4. The CDR3 is made up of 12 amino acids. In DNA form, the CDR3 reads TGTGCCAGCAGCTTATTGGGGGAGGGGCAGTTCTTC. Its translation is CASSLLGEGQFF.

The chain is built from TRBV5-6 and TRBJ2-7, with 7 positions matching TRBD2. V dropped 1 base and J dropped 0; count of bases not matched to a gene: 7. From germline, CDR1 is SGHDT and CDR2 YYEEEE. The CDR3 is 16 amino acids. The chain's CDR3 is CASSLRDRDYSYEQYF. The CDR3 DNA reads as TGTGCCAGCAGCTTGAGGGACCGGGACTACTCCTACGAGCAGTACTTC. The whole variable domain, filled in from reference TRBV5-6 and TRBJ2-7, reads DAGVTQSPTHLIKTRGQQVTLRCSPKSGHDTVSWYQQALGQGPQFIFQYYEEEERQRGNFPDRFSGHQFPNYSSELNVNALLLGDSALYLCASSLRDRDYSYEQYFGPGTRLTVT.

The chain is built from TRBV28 and TRBJ1-1; D is perhaps TRBD1 (5 bases). Looked up from germline, CDR1 is MDHEN and CDR2 is SYDVKM. This CDR3 is 14 amino acids long. The V end was cut by 5 bases, the J end by 2 bases, with 12 bases between. The CDR3 DNA is TGTGCCAGCAGTCCCTTAGACAGAAACACTGAAGCTTTCTTT. Translation: CASSPLDRNTEAFF.

This chain uses TRBV27 with TRBJ1-1; no definite D call. Germline CDR1 and CDR2: MNHEY and SMNVEV (reference sequence). CDR3 length: 12 residues. V dropped 9 bases and J dropped 3 bases, with 11 bases sitting between them. The CDR3 sequence: CASTAPDTEAFF. The DNA of the CDR3 is TGTGCCAGTACCGCTCCGGACACTGAAGCTTTCTTT.

The chain uses TRBV19 and TRBJ2-7; 13 bases are a match to TRBD2. Germline trimming cut 10 bases from V and 6 bases from J; bases unmatched to any gene: 12. The CDR3 is 15 residues long. Germline loops: CDR1 LNHDA, CDR2 SQIVND (reference sequence). The CDR3 loop is CATAPGLAGLSEQYF. CDR3 DNA: TGTGCCACAGCCCCGGGACTAGCGGGATTGTCCGAGCAGTACTTC.

The chain carries TRBV19 and TRBJ1-2; TRBD1 aligns across 7 bases. J was trimmed by 6 bases and V by 7 bases; bases with no gene match: 8. Germline V CDR1 and CDR2: LNHDA, SQIVND (reference sequence). The CDR3 spans 13 residues. The DNA for the CDR3 is TGTGCCAGTACTCCGACAGGGATTCATGGCTACACCTTC. Translated, it gives CASTPTGIHGYTF.

The V and J genes are TRBV5-6 and TRBJ1-3; D gene uncertain. The CDR3 sequence is 17 residues long. Trimming pared 4 bases from V and 2 bases from J, leaving 19 bases between. Germline V gene lookup returns CDR1 SGHDT and CDR2 YYEEEE. CDR3 sequence: CASSTGGAAFTGNTIYF. As DNA, the CDR3 is TGTGCCAGCAGCACCGGAGGAGCAGCCTTCACTGGAAACACCATATATTTT.

V is TRBV19 and J is TRBJ2-2, with TRBD2 matching over 12 bases. V lost 7 bases, J lost 5 bases, and 8 bases stayed unmatched. The germline gives CDR1 LNHDA, CDR2 SQIVND (reference sequence). The CDR3 totals 16 residues. The CDR3 DNA reads TGTGCCAGTACCGAGACTAGCGGGAGAGGAACCGGGGAGCTGTTTTTT. Protein: CASTETSGRGTGELFF.